This T cell receptor beta chain was captured by sequencing in a study of cytomegalovirus exposure and HLA in healthy donors. About the research overall: An early release of data contained about 85 million unique TCRs, which came from HLA-typed donors.

PCR primers comprised 60 Vbeta and 13 Jbeta primers. The assay was immunoSEQ multiplex PCR, and TCRdb's table has in-frame clones only and misses some. The table has roughly 100,000 clones, about four fifths seen once. Concerning this clone: The junction shows a germline mismatch at one end, possibly a read error. Other DNA sequences from this sample encode an identical CDR3 as well.

The CDR3 has 14 amino acids. Germline V gene lookup returns CDR1 SGHRS and CDR2 YFSETQ. This receptor was taken from a man in his forties in good health and CMV-seropositive. The sequenced material came from PBMCs. The rearrangement uses TRBV5-1 and TRBJ2-7; D might be TRBD2 (6 bases). The CDR3 sequence: CASTRDSNSYEQYF. CDR3 bases: TGCGCCAGCACCCGGGACTCCAACTCCTATGAGCAGTACTTC. Using reference TRBV5-1 and TRBJ2-7 for the parts outside the CDR3, the full variable domain is KAGVTQTPRYLIKTRGQQVTLSCSPISGHRSVSWYQQTPGQGLQFLFEYFSETQRNKGNFPGRFSGRQFSNSRSEMNVSTLELGDSALYLCASTRDSNSYEQYFGPGTRLTVT.